This T cell receptor (beta chain) was recorded in a study of molecular identifiers for immune sequencing clone quantification. The wider study: Replicate runs used RNA from about 19,000 or 110,000 naive CD8 cells, which was split five ways into aliquots, and four of those aliquots were then sequenced. Study findings and constraints: With a barcode shared among identical TCR molecules, highly expanded clone sizes could be underestimated. Over 98% of effector molecules, but under 1% in naive cells, were held by clones with more than 20 RNA copies.

This clonotype was recorded many times. Its specificity is unknown. Using its own MiXCR run on the PCR reads, TCRdb lists one record per CDR3 protein. The table has 7,500 to 10,000 distinct CDR3 sequences, approximately 19% seen once. Source material: naive CD8+ T cells from blood, with Jurkat cell RNA spiked in. Subset reported: FACS-sorted CD8+CD4-CCR7+CD45RA+ naive T cells. This TCR was recovered from a human donor in good health. Some libraries in this study had Jurkat cell RNA spiked in.

The CDR3, as DNA: TGTGCCAGCAGTGAGGCGGCTAGCGTGGCAGATACGCAGTATTTT. This translates into CASSEAASVADTQYF. The chain recombines TRBV2 with TRBJ2-3, with D tentatively TRBD2 (6 bases). This CDR3 spans 15 amino acids. CDR1 and CDR2 from the germline V gene are SNHLY and FYNNEI. Trimming cost V 3 bases and J 4 bases, with 14 bases left between them.